This T cell receptor beta chain is drawn from a study of chemoradiotherapy in HPV16-positive cancers. V was pared by 2 bases and J by 0 bases, with 4 bases of the junction left unmatched. CDR1 and CDR2 (germline): MDHEN, SYDVKM. This CDR3 has 15 amino acids. With regard to this clone: Its target is not known.

Sequencing was performed with immunoSEQ multiplex PCR; in TCRdb, only in-frame clones are kept and a portion is missing. The table has around 68,000 clones, around nine tenths seen once. Repeated repertoire sampling spanned the course of chemoradiotherapy. General study points: Non-HPV-specific T cells did not expand in tumors during treatment, whereas candidate HPV-specific clones and E7-related motifs did. For HPV16-positive patients, expanding HPV-responsive T cells associated with longer recurrence-free survival.

The chain has TRBV28 and TRBJ2-7, with 7 bases lining up with TRBD1. The TCR comes from a human donor with HPV-associated anogenital cancer. Sequenced here: blood, sampled from a patient who underwent chemoradiotherapy. The CDR3 loop reads CASSLGTVSSYEQYF. The CDR3 DNA reads TGTGCCAGCAGTTTAGGGACAGTAAGCTCCTACGAGCAGTACTTC.